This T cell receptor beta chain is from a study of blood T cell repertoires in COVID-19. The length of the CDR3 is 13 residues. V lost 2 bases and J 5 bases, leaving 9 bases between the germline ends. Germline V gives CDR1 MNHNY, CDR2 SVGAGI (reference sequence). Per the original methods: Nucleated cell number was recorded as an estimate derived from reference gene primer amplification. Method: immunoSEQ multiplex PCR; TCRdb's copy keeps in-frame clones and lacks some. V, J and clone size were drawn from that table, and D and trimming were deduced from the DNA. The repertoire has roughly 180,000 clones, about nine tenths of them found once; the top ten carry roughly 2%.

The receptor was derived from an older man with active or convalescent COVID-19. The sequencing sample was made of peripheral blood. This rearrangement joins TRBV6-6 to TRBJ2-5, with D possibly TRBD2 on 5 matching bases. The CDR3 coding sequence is TGTGCCAGCAGTTACAACACTAGGGAGACCCAGTACTTC. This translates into CASSYNTRETQYF.